A single sample is the source of the 20 T cell receptor beta chains below, sequenced in a study of T cell responses to AZD1222 COVID-19 vaccine (dated by TCRdb to 2020 to 2022). Library method: the immunoSEQ multiplex PCR assay. The table comes from immuneACCESS by way of TCRdb, which keeps in-frame sequences with V and J called. Part of the clones is missing from these tables; in studies checked, under half for an unresolved V gene and the rest for unknown reasons. Across this sample there are some 140,000 clones, with over 90% seen only once. The top ten hold around 0.91% of the sample. What the time point label conveys for this sample: baseline before first vaccination. Specimen: peripheral blood, collected on day 0 of AZD1222 vaccination. The receptors come from an adult in good health.

The chain links TRBV3-1 (or the pseudogene TRBV3-2) to TRBJ1-1; 7 bases are a match to TRBD1. This CDR3 is 15 amino acids long. Germline CDR1 is LGHDT and CDR2 is YNNKEL (reference sequence). The V and J ends lost 4 bases and 2 bases, in that order; junction bases with no gene match: 7. The CDR3 is CASSLLGQPNTEAFF. The DNA for the CDR3 is TGTGCCAGCAGCCTGTTGGGACAGCCAAACACTGAAGCTTTCTTT.

This clone was picked up one time. For the CDR3, the DNA is TGTGCCAGCAGTCTCGGAATGGGGGTGCGCTATGGCTACACCTTC. Protein sequence: CASSLGMGVRYGYTF. This sequence joins TRBV6-2 or TRBV6-3 and TRBJ1-2; tentative D call: TRBD1 (5 bases). Germline assignment: CDR1 MNHEY and CDR2 SVGEGT. This CDR3 is 15 amino acids long. Trimming pared 5 bases from V and 4 bases from J, leaving 17 bases between.

This rearrangement joins TRBV5-1 to TRBJ1-2; D possibly corresponds to TRBD1 (6 bases). The germline V and J ends were trimmed by 0 bases and 6 bases, with 12 bases remaining between them. Per the germline V gene, CDR1 is SGHRS and CDR2 is YFSETQ. This CDR3 has 14 residues. CDR3 nucleotides: TGCGCCAGCAGCTTGGACAGGGCGAGCGATGGCTACACCTTC. Residues: CASSLDRASDGYTF.

The chain couples TRBV15 to TRBJ2-1; D uncertain. This CDR3 has 13 residues. Deletions cut 1 base from V and 10 bases from J, with 11 bases between. The germline V gene has CDR1 LNHNV and CDR2 YYDKDF (reference sequence). CDR3 sequence reads: CATSRGRPMEQFF. The CDR3 DNA follows: TGTGCCACCAGCAGAGGACGGCCAATGGAGCAGTTCTTC.

The chain joins TRBV7-9 to TRBJ1-2; D unclear. Trimming took 5 bases from V and 1 from J, leaving 17 bases between them. The CDR3 has 16 amino acids. Germline V CDR1 and CDR2: SEHNR, FQNEAQ (reference sequence). CDR3 in amino acids: CASSPLEVAFNYGYTF. CDR3 bases: TGTGCCAGCAGCCCACTGGAAGTGGCATTTAACTATGGCTACACCTTC.

This chain uses TRBV6-1 with TRBJ1-2; possibly TRBD1 for D (5 bases). Trimming took 2 bases from V and 1 from J, leaving 17 bases between them. Looked up from germline, CDR1 is MNHNS and CDR2 is SASEGT. This CDR3 has 17 amino acids. Here the CDR3 reads CASSEMGREALNYGYTF. The CDR3 bases are TGTGCCAGCAGTGAAATGGGCAGGGAGGCCCTTAACTATGGCTACACCTTC.

The V call is TRBV13, the J call TRBJ1-1; possibly TRBD1 for D (5 bases). V gave up 2 bases and J gave up 1 base, with 8 bases separating them. Germline CDR1 and CDR2: PRHDT and FYEKMQ (reference sequence). The CDR3 runs 14 residues. CDR3 nucleotide sequence: TGTGCCAGCAGCTTACACAGGACGAACACTGAAGCTTTCTTT. This codes for CASSLHRTNTEAFF. Using reference TRBV13 and TRBJ1-1 for the parts outside the CDR3, the full variable domain is AAGVIQSPRHLIKEKRETATLKCYPIPRHDTVYWYQQGPGQDPQFLISFYEKMQSDKGSIPDRFSAQQFSDYHSELNMSSLELGDSALYFCASSLHRTNTEAFFGQGTRLTVV.

The rearrangement joins TRBV5-1 to TRBJ2-4; D possibly matches TRBD1 or TRBD2 (5 bases each). Deletions cut 0 bases from V and 13 bases from J, with 11 bases between. The CDR3 contains 12 residues. CDR1 is SGHRS, CDR2 YFSETQ, per germline. This chain's CDR3 is CASSLGGTQQYF. DNA for the CDR3: TGCGCCAGCAGCTTGGGAGGGACCCAGCAGTACTTC.

V usage is TRBV13 and J usage is TRBJ1-2; 10 positions match TRBD1. CDR1 is PRHDT, CDR2 FYEKMQ, per germline (reference sequence). The CDR3 has 13 residues. V was pared by 4 bases and J by 6 bases, with 2 bases of the junction left unmatched. CDR3 protein: CASSSTGGNGYTF. The CDR3, as DNA: TGTGCCAGCAGCTCGACAGGGGGCAATGGCTACACCTTC.

This clone was counted only a few times. V is TRBV7-8 and J is TRBJ1-5; D remains unclear. Germline V gives CDR1 SGHVS, CDR2 FQNEAQ. V lost 1 base to trimming and J lost 11 bases, with 6 bases between them. This CDR3 contains 11 residues. As DNA, the CDR3 is TGTGCCAGCAGCTTAGGTGAGTCCCAGCATTTT. Protein product: CASSLGESQHF.

V usage is TRBV5-4 and J usage is TRBJ1-2; 8 bases match TRBD1. Germline CDR1 reads SGHNT; CDR2 reads YYREEE (reference sequence). Trimming at V came to 5 bases and at J to 3 bases, leaving 9 bases not matched to a gene. The CDR3 is made up of 15 amino acids. The CDR3, as DNA: TGTGCCAGCAGGGCAGGACAGGGTGGAGACTATGGCTACACCTTC. Its translation is CASRAGQGGDYGYTF.

The chain has TRBV2 and TRBJ1-3; D unclear. There are 13 residues in the CDR3. V was cut by 7 bases and J by 2 bases, with 9 bases left in between. CDR1 and CDR2 (germline): SNHLY, FYNNEI. CDR3 loop: CASTKTAGNTIYF. As DNA, the CDR3 is TGTGCCAGCACCAAAACGGCTGGAAACACCATATATTTT.

The chain links TRBV21-1 to TRBJ2-2; whether TRBD1, the table's D call, matches the DNA was not checked. TRBV21-1 is labeled a pseudogene. This CDR3 has 15 residues. CDR3 bases: TGTGCCAGCAGCCCCCGTGGCCTGAACACCGGGGAGCTGTTTTTT. Translation: CASSPRGLNTGELFF.

This clone was recorded only once. V and J are TRBV19 and TRBJ2-7, with unresolved D. The CDR3 is 10 amino acids. Germline lookup yields CDR1 LNHDA and CDR2 SQIVND (reference sequence). V was pared by 5 bases and J by 5 bases, with 4 bases between. Written as DNA, the CDR3 is TGTGCCAGTAGTGGGGACGAGCAGTACTTC. Translating it yields CASSGDEQYF.

The V call is TRBV10-3, the J call TRBJ1-3, with D unresolved. Trimming left V 2 bases short and J 5 bases short, with 7 bases between. The CDR3 has 13 residues. Germline CDR1 reads ENHRY; CDR2 reads SYGVKD. The DNA for the CDR3 is TGTGCCATCAGTGAGACAGACAGAAACACCATATATTTT. Its protein is CAISETDRNTIYF.

Only one count was recorded for this clone. The chain recombines TRBV7-9 with TRBJ2-7, with D tentatively TRBD1 (6 bases). The CDR3 consists of 14 residues. CDR1 SEHNR and CDR2 FQNEAQ come from the germline V gene (reference sequence). V shed 2 bases and J shed 2 bases, with 10 bases lying between them. The CDR3 spells CASSLTGSAYEQYF. CDR3 coding DNA: TGTGCCAGCAGCTTAACAGGGTCCGCCTACGAGCAGTACTTC.

This sequence joins TRBV20-1 and TRBJ1-2; D call uncertain. The CDR3 sequence is 11 residues long. Trimming left V 3 bases short and J 4 bases short, with 6 bases between. The germline V gene has CDR1 DFQATT and CDR2 SNEGSKA (reference sequence). CDR3 coding DNA: TGCAGTGCTAGGCGAACCTATGGCTACACCTTC. It codes for CSARRTYGYTF.

The chain couples TRBV19 to TRBJ1-2; TRBD1 agrees at 8 bases. CDR1 is LNHDA and CDR2 is SQIVND in the germline V gene (reference sequence). The trim removed 1 base at V and 6 bases at J, leaving 4 bases unmatched. This CDR3 has 14 amino acids. The CDR3, as DNA: TGTGCCAGTAGTATAGGGGCAGGGGGCCATGGCTACACCTTC. Its protein is CASSIGAGGHGYTF. The whole variable domain, remainder taken from reference TRBV19 and TRBJ1-2, is DGGITQSPKYLFRKEGQNVTLSCEQNLNHDAMYWYRQDPGQGLRLIYYSQIVNDFQKGDIAEGYSVSREKKESFPLTVTSAQKNPTAFYLCASSIGAGGHGYTFGSGTRLTVV.

The chain recombines TRBV5-6 with TRBJ1-3, with D uncertain. V was trimmed by 0 bases and J by 9 bases, leaving 13 bases between them. The length of the CDR3 is 14 residues. Germline lookup yields CDR1 SGHDT and CDR2 YYEEEE. CDR3: CASSLVTGESTIYF. The CDR3 nucleotides read TGTGCCAGCAGCTTGGTGACCGGAGAGAGCACCATATATTTT. Drawing the rest from reference TRBV5-6 and TRBJ1-3, the complete variable domain is DAGVTQSPTHLIKTRGQQVTLRCSPKSGHDTVSWYQQALGQGPQFIFQYYEEEERQRGNFPDRFSGHQFPNYSSELNVNALLLGDSALYLCASSLVTGESTIYFGEGSWLTVV.

The chain couples TRBV6-5 to TRBJ2-5; the D gene could be TRBD1 or TRBD2 (6 bases each). The CDR3 is 15 residues long. Germline assignment: CDR1 MNHEY and CDR2 SVGAGI. Trimming took 2 bases from V and 4 from J, leaving 14 bases between them. CDR3 loop: CASSYDEGGRETQYF. For the CDR3, the DNA is TGTGCCAGCAGTTACGATGAGGGGGGCAGAGAGACCCAGTACTTC.